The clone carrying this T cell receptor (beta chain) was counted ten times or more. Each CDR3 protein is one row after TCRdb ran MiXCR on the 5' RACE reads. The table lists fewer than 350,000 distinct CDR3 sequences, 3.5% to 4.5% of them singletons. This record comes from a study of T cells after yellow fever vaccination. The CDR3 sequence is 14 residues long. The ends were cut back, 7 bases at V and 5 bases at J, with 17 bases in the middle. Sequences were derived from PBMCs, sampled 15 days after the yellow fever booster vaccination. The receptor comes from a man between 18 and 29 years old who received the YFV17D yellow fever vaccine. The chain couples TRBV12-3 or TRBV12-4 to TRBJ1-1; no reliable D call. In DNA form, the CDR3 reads TGTGCCAGCACCGCGGTCGCTCTAGAAACTGAAGCTTTCTTT. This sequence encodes CASTAVALETEAFF.